This T cell receptor beta chain was sequenced in a study of blood T cell repertoires in COVID-19. Profiled with immunoSEQ multiplex PCR; TCRdb holds only in-frame clones, not every one. This sample has 25,000 to 30,000 clones, with over 70% found just once. The germline V and J ends were trimmed by 4 bases and 5 bases, with 9 bases remaining between them. The CDR3 spans 12 residues. The germline CDR1 and CDR2 sequences are SGHDT and YYEEEE. The TCR comes from a woman aged 55-70 years with acute or convalescent COVID-19. The sample comprised peripheral blood. The chain employs TRBV5-6 and TRBJ2-5, with no clear D. The DNA of the CDR3 is TGTGCCAGCAGCCCCTCTACGGAGACCCAGTACTTC. Translating gives CASSPSTETQYF.